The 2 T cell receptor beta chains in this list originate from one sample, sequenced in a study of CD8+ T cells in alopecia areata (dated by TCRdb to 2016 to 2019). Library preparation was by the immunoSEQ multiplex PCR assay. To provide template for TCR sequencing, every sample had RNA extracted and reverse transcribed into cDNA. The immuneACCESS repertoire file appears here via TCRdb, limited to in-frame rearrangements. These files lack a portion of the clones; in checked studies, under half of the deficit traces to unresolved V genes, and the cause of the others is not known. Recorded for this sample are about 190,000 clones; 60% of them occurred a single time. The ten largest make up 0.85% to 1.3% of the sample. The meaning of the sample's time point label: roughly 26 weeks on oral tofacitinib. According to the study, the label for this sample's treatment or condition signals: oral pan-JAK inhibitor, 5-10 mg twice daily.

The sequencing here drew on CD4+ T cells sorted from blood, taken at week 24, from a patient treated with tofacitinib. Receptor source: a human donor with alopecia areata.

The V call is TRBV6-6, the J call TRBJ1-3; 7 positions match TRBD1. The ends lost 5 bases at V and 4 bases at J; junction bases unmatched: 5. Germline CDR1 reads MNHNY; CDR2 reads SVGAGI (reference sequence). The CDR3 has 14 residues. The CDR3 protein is CASSQTGTGNTIYF. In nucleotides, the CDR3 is TGTGCCAGCAGTCAGACAGGGACAGGAAACACCATATATTTT.

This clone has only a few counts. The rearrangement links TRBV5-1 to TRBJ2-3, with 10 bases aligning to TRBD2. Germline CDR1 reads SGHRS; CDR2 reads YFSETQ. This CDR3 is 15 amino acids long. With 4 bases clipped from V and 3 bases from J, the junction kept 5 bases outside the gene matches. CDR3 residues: CASSPGLAETDTQYF. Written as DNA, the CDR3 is TGCGCCAGCAGCCCCGGACTAGCGGAAACAGATACGCAGTATTTT.